The clone carrying this T cell receptor beta chain was seen just once. Germline values: CDR1 SEHNR, CDR2 FQNEAQ (reference sequence). The CDR3 totals 11 residues. V dropped 10 bases and J dropped 13 bases, with 17 bases sitting between them. These data belong to a study of siplizumab effects on memory and regulatory T cells. Repertoires were generated with immunoSEQ multiplex PCR, while TCRdb's copy carries only in-frame clones and drops some. This sample has about 110,000 clones, with just over 90% found just once. The specimen sequenced was Tregs sorted from blood. This chain joins TRBV7-9 and TRBJ2-1; no clear D gene. This TCR was recovered from a human donor in good health. CDR3: CAIRQPRAQFF. CDR3 nucleotide sequence: TGTGCCATTCGCCAGCCCCGCGCCCAGTTCTTC. Together with reference TRBV7-9 and TRBJ2-1, the CDR3 gives the full variable domain: DTGVSQNPRHKITKRGQNVTFRCDPISEHNRLYWYRQTLGQGPEFLTYFQNEAQLEKSRLLSDRFSAERPKGSFSTLEIQRTEQGDSAMYLCAIRQPRAQFFGPGTRLTVL.